These 8 T cell receptor beta chains share one sample of origin, sequenced in a study of Ad26.COV2.S vaccination and SARS-CoV-2 variants. Profiled with immunoSEQ multiplex PCR; TCRdb holds only in-frame clones, not every one. The sample includes fewer than 300,000 clones, about 87% of them seen just once. This sample's treatment: some 19 received Ad26.COV2.S at low or high dose, single or two shots; 5 received placebo; per-sample allocation not given. It was on day 63 after the first vaccine or placebo injection that samples were taken. Sequencing used peripheral blood, obtained in a trial of Ad26.COV2.S vaccine versus placebo. Receptors were obtained from a person aged 18 to 59 who received the Ad26.COV2.S COVID-19 vaccine or a placebo.

The count of this clone is one. The V and J genes are TRBV27 and TRBJ2-2; D uncertain. The length of the CDR3 is 17 residues. The V and J ends lost 2 bases and 5 bases respectively, with 18 bases between them. Germline V gives CDR1 MNHEY, CDR2 SMNVEV (reference sequence). For the CDR3, the DNA is TGTGCCAGCAGTTTACGACAAATGGCTTTGGATACCGGGGAGCTGTTTTTT. It is translated as CASSLRQMALDTGELFF.

The sample holds one count of this clone. The J gene is TRBJ1-1, the V gene TRBV28; no definite D call. In germline, CDR1 is MDHEN, CDR2 SYDVKM. V was trimmed by 10 bases and J by 5 bases, leaving 14 bases between them. CDR3 length equals 12 residues. CDR3: CATGQDWTEAFF. As DNA, the CDR3 is TGTGCCACCGGTCAAGATTGGACTGAAGCTTTCTTT.

The chain has TRBV19 and TRBJ2-7, with 7 bases lining up with TRBD2. The V segment lost 6 bases and the J segment 3 bases; nucleotides outside the gene matches: 17. Germline-derived CDR1 and CDR2 are LNHDA and SQIVND (reference sequence). This CDR3 region has 17 residues. CDR3 DNA sequence: TGTGCCAGTAGCCCCGCCGCGAATAGCGGGTTATACTACGAGCAGTACTTC. It is translated as CASSPAANSGLYYEQYF.

V is TRBV7-2 and J is TRBJ2-4, with D perhaps given as TRBD1 or TRBD2 (5 bases each). This CDR3 region has 16 residues. Germline lookup yields CDR1 SGHTA and CDR2 FQGNSA. Trimming took 2 bases from V and 6 from J, leaving 17 bases between them. CDR3 region: CASSLSGTTRLNIQYF. CDR3 DNA sequence: TGTGCCAGCAGCTTATCTGGGACGACTCGGCTAAACATTCAGTACTTC.

This clone was seen just once. The chain links TRBV21-1 to TRBJ2-7; TRBD2 was called by the table and not checked on the DNA. TRBV21-1 corresponds to a pseudogene. CDR3 length equals 17 residues. CDR3 DNA sequence: TGTGCCAGCAGCACCACCCCCCCGGGACTAGATGTGTACGAGCAGTACTTC. This gives the protein CASSTTPPGLDVYEQYF.

The chain couples TRBV2 to TRBJ1-1, with TRBD1 identical over 10 bases. CDR3 length: 14 residues. Per the germline V gene, CDR1 is SNHLY and CDR2 is FYNNEI. V lost 5 bases to trimming and J lost 10 bases; unmatched junction nucleotides: 10. CDR3 sequence: CASSTPGQGPLAFF. CDR3 coding DNA: TGTGCCAGCAGTACCCCGGGACAGGGGCCCCTAGCTTTCTTT.

The gene calls are TRBV20-1 and TRBJ2-7; D unclear. The CDR3 consists of 11 residues. Trimming took 3 bases from V and 3 from J, leaving 6 bases between them. Germline CDR1 is DFQATT and CDR2 is SNEGSKA (reference sequence). For the CDR3, the DNA is TGCAGTGCTAGGGATTACTACGAGCAGTACTTC. Amino acid sequence: CSARDYYEQYF.

This clone appeared a few times. The chain recombines TRBV6-1 with TRBJ1-2; 7 bases line up with TRBD1. Germline lookup yields CDR1 MNHNS and CDR2 SASEGT. The CDR3 is 15 amino acids. Trimming cost V 3 bases and J 0 bases; bases outside gene matches: 4. CDR3 residues: CASSDLGQTNYGYTF. In DNA, the CDR3 is TGTGCCAGCAGTGATTTGGGACAGACTAACTATGGCTACACCTTC.